A single T cell receptor beta chain is shown here with its context. This study enrolled people aged about 18 to 95 from about two dozen US geographic areas. Participant-given clinical history determined each cohort assignment. This CDR3 contains 15 residues. Trimming removed 5 bases from V and 1 base from J, with 12 bases in between. Per germline, CDR1 SGHTA and CDR2 FQGNSA. This table comes from immunoSEQ multiplex PCR, and its TCRdb copy is limited to in-frame clones, with some not included. The sample includes 300,000 to 400,000 clones, 80% to 90% of them seen just once. This sample stems from a study of blood T cell repertoires in COVID-19. For the study at large: Sites across the United States, Italy and Spain contributed samples from acute and convalescent COVID-19. From T cells, B-cell-depleted T cells, or PBMCs came the material, which was cDNA or gDNA.

The sequence came from a woman between 35 and 50 years old with acute COVID-19. Sequenced material: PBMCs or T cells enriched from blood (not recorded which). This chain joins TRBV7-2 and TRBJ2-1, with D possibly matching TRBD1 (6 bases). The CDR3 nucleotides read TGTGCCAGCAGCATTACTCAGGGGTCCTACAATGAGCAGTTCTTC. Its translation: CASSITQGSYNEQFF.